This T cell receptor beta chain was observed in a study of T-cell reconstitution after alpha-beta-depleted transplantation in children. Study results and caveats: Certain patients had high TCRbeta diversity at day 60, and it came from recipient T cells and thymic progenitors that survived. Reports say that about two months after transplant, the alpha-beta T cells came out of several hundred graft clones that had expanded. One year after transplant, T-cell counts and diversity came mostly from newly produced T cells.

Many counts were recorded for this clonotype. Antigen specificity is unknown. Unique molecular identifiers tagged the TCRbeta library. A single record per CDR3 protein comes from TCRdb applying MiXCR to the PCR reads. The sample records more than 400,000 distinct CDR3 sequences, around two fifths being singletons. Trimming left V 5 bases short and J 6 bases short, with 13 bases between. CDR1 and CDR2 from the germline V gene are DFQATT and SNEGSKA (reference sequence). The CDR3 contains 12 residues. The chain employs TRBV20-1 and TRBJ1-1, with no clear D. The TCR sequence derives from a girl aged 2 to 9 with aplastic anemia, due to receive a stem cell transplant. This specimen consisted of PBMCs, obtained before TCRalphabeta/CD19-depleted stem cell transplant. DNA of the CDR3: TGCAGTGCTGCACAGAAAGTATCTGAAGCTTTCTTT. Residues: CSAAQKVSEAFF.